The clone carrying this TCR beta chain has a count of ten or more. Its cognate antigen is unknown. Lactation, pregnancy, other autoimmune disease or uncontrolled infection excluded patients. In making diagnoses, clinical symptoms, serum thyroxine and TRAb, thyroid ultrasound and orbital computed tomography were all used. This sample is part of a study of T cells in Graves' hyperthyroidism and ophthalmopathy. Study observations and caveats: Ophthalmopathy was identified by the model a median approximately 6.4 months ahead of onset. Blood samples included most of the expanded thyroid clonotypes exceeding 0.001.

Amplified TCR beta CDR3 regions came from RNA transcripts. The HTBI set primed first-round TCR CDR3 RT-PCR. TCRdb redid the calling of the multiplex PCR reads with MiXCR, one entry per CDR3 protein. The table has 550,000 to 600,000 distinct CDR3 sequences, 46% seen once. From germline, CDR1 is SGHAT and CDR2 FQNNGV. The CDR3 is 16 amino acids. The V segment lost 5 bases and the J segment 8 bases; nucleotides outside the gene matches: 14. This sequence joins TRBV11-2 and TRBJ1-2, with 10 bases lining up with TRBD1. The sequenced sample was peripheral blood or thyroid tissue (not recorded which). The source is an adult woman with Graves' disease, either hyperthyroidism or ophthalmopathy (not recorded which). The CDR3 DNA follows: TGTGCCAGCAGCCCAATAAGGGGACAGGGGTTTTACGGCTACACCTTC. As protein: CASSPIRGQGFYGYTF.